The T cell receptor beta chain described here comes from a study of graft-versus-host responses after intestinal transplantation. Across the study: Recipients had multivisceral, liver-intestinal, or isolated intestinal transplants. Recipients across the board were started on anti-thymocyte globulin induction, then kept on tacrolimus and steroids for approximately three years.

The CDR3 consists of 16 residues. Germline CDR1 is MGHRA and CDR2 is YSYEKL. With 0 bases removed from V and 0 bases from J, the gap between germline ends came to 11 bases. Libraries were prepared by immunoSEQ multiplex PCR; TCRdb keeps only in-frame clonotypes and omits some of them. The data hold around 78,000 clones, with around 90% observed a single time. Concerning this clone: As yet, its antigen is unknown.

The TCR originated in a human donor who was the organ donor for an intestinal transplant. Sample: unstimulated CD8+ T cells sorted from spleen or lymph node cells, taken before transplant. This sequence joins TRBV4-1 and TRBJ1-1; the D gene is possibly TRBD1 (5 bases). As DNA, the CDR3 is TGCGCCAGCAGCCAAGAGTATCCGGACATGAACACTGAAGCTTTCTTT. This codes for CASSQEYPDMNTEAFF.